Below are 8 T cell receptor beta chains sequenced from a single sample in a study of blood T cells in healthy people across ages. A second PCR, run for roughly 7 to 12 cycles, used a sample-barcoded 5' primer plus a J-beta primer mix. Using its own MiXCR run on the 5' RACE reads, TCRdb lists one record per CDR3 protein. The sample has about 1 million distinct CDR3 sequences, 35% to 50% seen once. Source material: blood. Source of these receptors: a woman aged 60-70 years in good health.

The chain employs TRBV20-1 and TRBJ2-7; TRBD2 aligns across 10 bases. The CDR3 runs to 16 residues. Germline V gene lookup returns CDR1 DFQATT and CDR2 SNEGSKA (reference sequence). The V gene end was trimmed by 3 bases and the J gene end by 2 bases; junction bases not matched to a gene: 10. CDR3 nucleotide sequence: TGCAGTGCTAGGGGGGTGGTAGCGGGAGGAACCTACGAGCAGTACTTC. Translation: CSARGVVAGGTYEQYF.

The chain links TRBV7-8 to TRBJ2-4; the D is unclear. Matching the DNA end better, TRBJ2-7 makes the J call doubtful. The CDR3 consists of 16 residues. Germline values: CDR1 SGHVS, CDR2 FQNEAQ. The CDR3 loop reads CASSSLVSLKSDEQYF. The CDR3 DNA reads as TGTGCCAGCAGCTCTCTAGTATCCCTCAAGTCCGACGAGCAGTACTTC.

This chain uses TRBV10-2 with TRBJ2-3; 12 bases line up with TRBD2. Germline CDR1 is WSHSY and CDR2 is SAAADI. The CDR3 covers 16 residues. V was clipped by 7 bases and J by 0 bases; unmatched bases: 5. CDR3 residues: CASKLAGGTSTDTQYF. The CDR3 DNA sequence: TGCGCCAGCAAGCTAGCGGGAGGGACTAGCACAGATACGCAGTATTTT.

The chain uses TRBV5-4 and TRBJ2-3, with 14 bases lining up with TRBD2. Germline CDR1 reads SGHNT; CDR2 reads YYREEE (reference sequence). J lost 4 bases, V lost 7 bases, and 5 bases had no gene match. The CDR3 is 15 amino acids. The DNA of the CDR3 is TGTGCCAGCCCGGGACTAGCGGGAGTTTCAGATACGCAGTATTTT. Protein product: CASPGLAGVSDTQYF.

V usage is TRBV25-1 and J usage is TRBJ2-7; D unclear. The V end lost 4 bases, the J end lost 2 bases, and 12 bases lay between the germline ends. Germline V lookup: CDR1 MGHDK, CDR2 SYGVNS. The CDR3 runs 14 residues. The DNA for the CDR3 is TGTGCCAGCAGTGCCATCTTTAGCCCCTACGAGCAGTACTTC. It encodes CASSAIFSPYEQYF.

The genes are TRBV5-6 and TRBJ2-5; TRBD1 aligns across 7 bases. The CDR3 sequence is 15 residues long. With 4 bases clipped from V and 2 bases from J, the junction kept 8 bases outside the gene matches. Looked up from germline, CDR1 is SGHDT and CDR2 is YYEEEE. CDR3 sequence: CASSRPGTEQETQYF. DNA of the CDR3: TGTGCCAGCAGCCGACCCGGGACAGAACAAGAGACCCAGTACTTC.

This clonotype was picked up a small number of times. This chain joins TRBV5-1 and TRBJ2-3; TRBD2 matches at 8 bases. With 5 bases clipped from V and 4 bases from J, the junction kept 9 bases outside the gene matches. From germline, CDR1 is SGHRS and CDR2 YFSETQ. CDR3 length: 15 residues. CDR3 sequence: CASRAGGLSADTQYF. CDR3 nucleotides: TGCGCCAGCAGGGCGGGAGGCCTCTCAGCAGATACGCAGTATTTT. Looking up the rest from reference TRBV5-1 and TRBJ2-3 gives the full variable domain: KAGVTQTPRYLIKTRGQQVTLSCSPISGHRSVSWYQQTPGQGLQFLFEYFSETQRNKGNFPGRFSGRQFSNSRSEMNVSTLELGDSALYLCASRAGGLSADTQYFGPGTRLTVL.

In its sample, this clonotype was seen a few times. The chain links TRBV24-1 to TRBJ2-5; 9 bases are shared with TRBD1. Per germline, CDR1 KGHDR and CDR2 SFDVKD. CDR3 length equals 17 residues. The junction had 8 bases not matched to a gene; V was cut back by 3 bases and J by 1 base. The CDR3 loop is CATSDGQGRIPQETQYF. The CDR3 DNA reads TGTGCCACCAGTGATGGACAGGGGCGTATACCCCAAGAGACCCAGTACTTC.